This is a list of T cell receptor beta chains from one sample in a study of blood T cells in healthy people across ages. TCRdb used MiXCR to reprocess the 5' RACE reads, holding one entry per CDR3 protein. The sample lists some 860,000 distinct CDR3 sequences, just over 55% seen once, with more than 25% in the top ten. Sequenced input: blood. These receptors came from a middle-aged man in good health. CDR3s include the opening cysteine and the closing phenylalanine or tryptophan. D genes are given only for firm matches. Part of the rows lack a size; the others show once, few, many or a class for expanded clones.

clone_size: NA
j_call: TRBJ2-7
d_call: TRBD2
v_call: TRBV6-2/TRBV6-3
cdr3_nt: TGTGCCAGCAGCAAGCGGGAAGCACGCCACGAGCAGTACTTC
cdr3_aa: CASSKREARHEQYF

clone_size: once
j_call: TRBJ1-2
d_call: NA
v_call: TRBV12-3/TRBV12-4
cdr3_nt: TGTGCCAGCAGTTACGGCAGGGAGGGTGGCTACACCTTC
cdr3_aa: CASSYGREGGYTF

clone_size: NA
j_call: TRBJ2-5
d_call: TRBD1
v_call: TRBV5-1
cdr3_nt: TGCGCCAGCAGCTTCAGCGACTTACAGGGGTTCCAAGAGACCCAGTACTTC
cdr3_aa: CASSFSDLQGFQETQYF

clone_size: NA
j_call: TRBJ2-3
d_call: NA
v_call: TRBV29-1
cdr3_nt: TGCAGCGTTGATCGGGGGTCCCAGTATTTT
cdr3_aa: CSVDRGSQYF

clone_size: NA
j_call: TRBJ2-1
d_call: TRBD1
v_call: TRBV29-1
cdr3_nt: TGCAGCGTTCAGGACAGGGCCTACAATGAGCAGTTCTTC
cdr3_aa: CSVQDRAYNEQFF

clone_size: NA
j_call: TRBJ2-7
d_call: TRBD2
v_call: TRBV5-1
cdr3_nt: TGCGCCAGCAAGACTAGCGGGAGTACCTACGAGCAGTACTTC
cdr3_aa: CASKTSGSTYEQYF

clone_size: NA
j_call: TRBJ2-4
d_call: NA
v_call: TRBV12-3/TRBV12-4
cdr3_nt: TGTGCCAGCAGCTCCGGGACCACACGACGGAACATTCAGTACTTC
cdr3_aa: CASSSGTTRRNIQYF

clone_size: NA
j_call: TRBJ1-1
d_call: NA
v_call: TRBV7-9
cdr3_nt: TGTGCCAGCAGCTTAGGGGGTTATGTGACTGAAGCTTTCTTT
cdr3_aa: CASSLGGYVTEAFF

clone_size: few
j_call: TRBJ2-7
d_call: TRBD2
v_call: TRBV3-1
cdr3_nt: TGTGCCAGCAGCCAATTCGGGACTAGCGGGTTCTACGAGCAGTACTTC
cdr3_aa: CASSQFGTSGFYEQYF

clone_size: few
j_call: TRBJ2-3
d_call: NA
v_call: TRBV4-3
cdr3_nt: TGCGCCAGCAGCCAGTCGGGGCTAACAATGCAGTATTTT
cdr3_aa: CASSQSGLTMQYF

clone_size: once
j_call: TRBJ1-2
d_call: NA
v_call: TRBV29-1
cdr3_nt: TGCAGCGTTGCCCCAGGGGCCTATGGCTACACCTTC
cdr3_aa: CSVAPGAYGYTF

clone_size: NA
j_call: TRBJ2-3
d_call: TRBD1
v_call: TRBV10-3
cdr3_nt: TGTGCCATCAGTGAGGAAGACAGGGACGGCACAGATACGCAGTATTTT
cdr3_aa: CAISEEDRDGTDTQYF

clone_size: NA
j_call: TRBJ2-6
d_call: NA
v_call: TRBV28
cdr3_nt: TGTGCCAGCAGTTCCCCCAATATGCGAGGGAACTCTGGGGCCAACGTCCTGACTTTC
cdr3_aa: CASSSPNMRGNSGANVLTF

clone_size: few
j_call: TRBJ1-2
d_call: NA
v_call: TRBV7-2
cdr3_nt: TGTGCCAGCAGCGAGCAAGATTATGGCTACACCTTC
cdr3_aa: CASSEQDYGYTF

clone_size: few
j_call: TRBJ2-5
d_call: NA
v_call: TRBV7-2
cdr3_nt: TGTGCCAGCAGCTTAGCAGGGAGTGCGCAACTAGAGACCCAGTACTTC
cdr3_aa: CASSLAGSAQLETQYF

clone_size: NA
j_call: TRBJ2-1
d_call: TRBD2
v_call: TRBV6-1
cdr3_nt: TGTGCCAGCAAACTCCTAGCGGGGACCTACAATGAGCAGTTCTTC
cdr3_aa: CASKLLAGTYNEQFF

clone_size: NA
j_call: TRBJ2-3
d_call: NA
v_call: TRBV3-1
cdr3_nt: TGTGCCAGCAGCCAAGTCGGGGCGGGGTCAGATACGCAGTATTTT
cdr3_aa: CASSQVGAGSDTQYF